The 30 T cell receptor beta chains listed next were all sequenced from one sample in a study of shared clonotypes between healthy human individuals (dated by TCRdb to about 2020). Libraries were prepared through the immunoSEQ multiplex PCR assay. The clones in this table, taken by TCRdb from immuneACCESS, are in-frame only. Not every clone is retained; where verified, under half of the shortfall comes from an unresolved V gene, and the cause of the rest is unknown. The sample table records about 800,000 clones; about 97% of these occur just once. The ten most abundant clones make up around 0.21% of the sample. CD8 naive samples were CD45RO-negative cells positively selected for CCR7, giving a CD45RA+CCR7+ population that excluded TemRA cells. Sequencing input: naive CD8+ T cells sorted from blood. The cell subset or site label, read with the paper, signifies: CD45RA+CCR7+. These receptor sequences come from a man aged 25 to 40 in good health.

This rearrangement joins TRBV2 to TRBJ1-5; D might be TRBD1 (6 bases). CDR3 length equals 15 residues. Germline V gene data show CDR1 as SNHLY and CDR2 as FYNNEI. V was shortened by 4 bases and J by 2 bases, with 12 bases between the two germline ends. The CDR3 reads CASSARGVGNQPQHF. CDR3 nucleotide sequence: TGTGCCAGCAGTGCCAGGGGAGTTGGCAATCAGCCCCAGCATTTT.

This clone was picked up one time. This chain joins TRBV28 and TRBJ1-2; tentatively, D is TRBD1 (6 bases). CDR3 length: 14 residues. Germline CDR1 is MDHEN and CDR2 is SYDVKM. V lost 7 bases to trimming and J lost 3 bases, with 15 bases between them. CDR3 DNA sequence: TGTGCCAGCAAAATACAGACAGGCCACTATGGCTACACCTTC. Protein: CASKIQTGHYGYTF.

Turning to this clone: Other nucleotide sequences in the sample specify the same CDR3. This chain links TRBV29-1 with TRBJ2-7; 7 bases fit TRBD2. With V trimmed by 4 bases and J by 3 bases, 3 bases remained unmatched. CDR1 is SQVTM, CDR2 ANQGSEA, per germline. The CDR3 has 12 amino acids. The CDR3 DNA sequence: TGCAGCGTTGTAGGGAGGGGCTACGAGCAGTACTTC. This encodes CSVVGRGYEQYF.

As DNA, the CDR3 is TGTGCCAGCTCCCCGGGGACTTTCGTGATCTACGAGCAGTACTTC. Translating it yields CASSPGTFVIYEQYF. The genes are TRBV7-9 and TRBJ2-7, with a weak D call TRBD2 (6 bases). Looked up from germline, CDR1 is SEHNR and CDR2 is FQNEAQ (reference sequence). CDR3 size: 15 residues. Trimming shortened V by 8 bases and J by 3 bases, and 20 bases separated the two germline ends.

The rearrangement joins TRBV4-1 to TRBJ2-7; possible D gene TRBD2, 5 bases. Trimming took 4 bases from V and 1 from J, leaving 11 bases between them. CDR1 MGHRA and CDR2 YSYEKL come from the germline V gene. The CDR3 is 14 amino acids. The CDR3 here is CASSPAELSYEQYF. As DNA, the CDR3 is TGCGCCAGCAGCCCAGCGGAGTTGTCCTACGAGCAGTACTTC.

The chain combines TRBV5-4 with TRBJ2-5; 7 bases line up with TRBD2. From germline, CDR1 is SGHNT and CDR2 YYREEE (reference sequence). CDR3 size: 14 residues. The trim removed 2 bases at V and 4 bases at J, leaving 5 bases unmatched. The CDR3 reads CASSLPGEGETQYF. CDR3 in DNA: TGTGCCAGCAGCTTACCGGGGGAGGGAGAGACCCAGTACTTC.

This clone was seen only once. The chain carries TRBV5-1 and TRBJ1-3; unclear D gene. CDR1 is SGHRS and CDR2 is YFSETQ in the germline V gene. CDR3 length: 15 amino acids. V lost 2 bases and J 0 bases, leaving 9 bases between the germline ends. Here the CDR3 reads CASSFYNSSGNTIYF. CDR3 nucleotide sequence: TGCGCCAGCAGCTTCTACAACAGCTCTGGAAACACCATATATTTT.

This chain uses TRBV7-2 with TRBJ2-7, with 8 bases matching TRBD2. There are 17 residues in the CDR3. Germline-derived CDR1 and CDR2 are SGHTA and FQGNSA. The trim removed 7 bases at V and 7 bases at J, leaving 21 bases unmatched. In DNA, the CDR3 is TGTGCCAGCACCCCCCGAGGGCGGGAGGAGCCTTGGATTGAGCAGTACTTC. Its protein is CASTPRGREEPWIEQYF.

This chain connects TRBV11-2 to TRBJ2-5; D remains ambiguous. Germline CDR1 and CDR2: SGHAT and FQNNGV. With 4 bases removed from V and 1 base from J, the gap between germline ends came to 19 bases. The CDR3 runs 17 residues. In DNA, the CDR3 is TGTGCCAGCAGCTCAACCACCTTTCGTGGACCCCAAGAGACCCAGTACTTC. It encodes CASSSTTFRGPQETQYF.

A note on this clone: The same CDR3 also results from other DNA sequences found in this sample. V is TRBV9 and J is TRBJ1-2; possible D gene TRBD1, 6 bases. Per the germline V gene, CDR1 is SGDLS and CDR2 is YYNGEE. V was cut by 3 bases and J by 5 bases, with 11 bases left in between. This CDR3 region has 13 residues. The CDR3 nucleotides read TGTGCCAGCAGCGGACAGGTTTTTTATGGCTACACCTTC. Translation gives CASSGQVFYGYTF.

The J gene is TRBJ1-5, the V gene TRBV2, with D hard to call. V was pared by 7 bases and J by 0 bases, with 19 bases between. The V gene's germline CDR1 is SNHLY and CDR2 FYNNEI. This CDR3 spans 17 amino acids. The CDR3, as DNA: TGTGCCAGCAACTCGATCCCGGGCGTCGATAGCAATCAGCCCCAGCATTTT. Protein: CASNSIPGVDSNQPQHF.

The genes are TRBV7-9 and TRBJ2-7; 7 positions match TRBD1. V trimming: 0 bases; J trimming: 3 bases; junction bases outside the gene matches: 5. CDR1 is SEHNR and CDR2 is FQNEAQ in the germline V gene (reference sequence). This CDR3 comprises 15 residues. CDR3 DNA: TGTGCCAGCAGCTTAGCAGGGGGCACAGGCTACGAGCAGTACTTC. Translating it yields CASSLAGGTGYEQYF.

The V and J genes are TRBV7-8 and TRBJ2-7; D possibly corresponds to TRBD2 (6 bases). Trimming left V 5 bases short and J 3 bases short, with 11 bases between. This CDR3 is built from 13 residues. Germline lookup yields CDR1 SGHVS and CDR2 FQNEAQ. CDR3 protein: CASSHRDFYEQYF. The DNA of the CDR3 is TGTGCCAGCAGCCACCGGGACTTCTACGAGCAGTACTTC.

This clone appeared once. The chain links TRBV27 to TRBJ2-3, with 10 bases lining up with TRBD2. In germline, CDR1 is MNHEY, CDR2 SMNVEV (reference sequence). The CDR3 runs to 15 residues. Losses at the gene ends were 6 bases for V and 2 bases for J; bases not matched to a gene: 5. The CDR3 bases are TGTGCCAGCAGCGTACTAGCGGGAACCACAGATACGCAGTATTTT. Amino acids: CASSVLAGTTDTQYF.

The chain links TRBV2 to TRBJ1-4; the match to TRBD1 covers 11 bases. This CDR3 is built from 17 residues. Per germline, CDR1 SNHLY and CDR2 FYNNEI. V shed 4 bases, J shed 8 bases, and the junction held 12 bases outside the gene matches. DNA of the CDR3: TGTGCCAGCAGTGTTCCTAGAGGACAGGGGGCAGGGGAAAAACTGTTTTTT. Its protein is CASSVPRGQGAGEKLFF.

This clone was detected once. In DNA form, the CDR3 reads TGTGCCAGCAGTTCCGGGCCCGAAACCTATGGCTACACCTTC. Its translation: CASSSGPETYGYTF. V gene TRBV11-2 combines with J gene TRBJ1-2; D call uncertain. The V gene lost 6 bases and the J gene lost 4 bases, with 15 bases spanning the gap. The CDR3 runs 14 residues. Germline CDR1 reads SGHAT; CDR2 reads FQNNGV.

The CDR3 protein is CASSYYGQQETQYF. CDR3 nucleotides: TGTGCCAGCAGTTATTACGGACAGCAAGAGACCCAGTACTTC. The chain uses TRBV6-5 and TRBJ2-5; TRBD1 might be the D (6 bases). This CDR3 contains 14 residues. Trimming took 3 bases from V and 2 from J, leaving 10 bases between them. The germline gives CDR1 MNHEY, CDR2 SVGAGI.

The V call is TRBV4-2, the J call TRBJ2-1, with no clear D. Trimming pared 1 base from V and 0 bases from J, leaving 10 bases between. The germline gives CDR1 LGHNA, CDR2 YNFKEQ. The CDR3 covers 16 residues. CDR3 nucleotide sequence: TGTGCCAGCAGCCAAGTTACTCTTCCCTCCTACAATGAGCAGTTCTTC. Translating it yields CASSQVTLPSYNEQFF.

CDR3 protein: CASSQGTSGAYEQYF. In DNA form, the CDR3 reads TGCGCCAGCAGCCAGGGGACTAGCGGGGCCTACGAGCAGTACTTC. This rearrangement joins TRBV4-1 to TRBJ2-7; 13 positions agree with TRBD2. Germline CDR1 MGHRA, CDR2 YSYEKL. The CDR3 is 15 residues long. The V gene end was trimmed by 3 bases and the J gene end by 2 bases; junction bases not matched to a gene: 1.

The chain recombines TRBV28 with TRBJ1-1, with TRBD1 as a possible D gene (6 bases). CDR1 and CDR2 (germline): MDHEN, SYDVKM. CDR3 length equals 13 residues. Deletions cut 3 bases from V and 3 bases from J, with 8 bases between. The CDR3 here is CASSLAGDTEAFF. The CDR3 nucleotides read TGTGCCAGCAGTTTGGCAGGGGACACTGAAGCTTTCTTT.

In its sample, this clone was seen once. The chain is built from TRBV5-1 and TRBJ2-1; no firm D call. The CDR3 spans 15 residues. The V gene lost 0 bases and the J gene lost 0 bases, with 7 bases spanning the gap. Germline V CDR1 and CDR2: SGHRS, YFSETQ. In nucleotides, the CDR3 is TGCGCCAGCAGCTTGGCAGCGAGCTCCTACAATGAGCAGTTCTTC. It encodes CASSLAASSYNEQFF. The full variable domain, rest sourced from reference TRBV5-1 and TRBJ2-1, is KAGVTQTPRYLIKTRGQQVTLSCSPISGHRSVSWYQQTPGQGLQFLFEYFSETQRNKGNFPGRFSGRQFSNSRSEMNVSTLELGDSALYLCASSLAASSYNEQFFGPGTRLTVL.

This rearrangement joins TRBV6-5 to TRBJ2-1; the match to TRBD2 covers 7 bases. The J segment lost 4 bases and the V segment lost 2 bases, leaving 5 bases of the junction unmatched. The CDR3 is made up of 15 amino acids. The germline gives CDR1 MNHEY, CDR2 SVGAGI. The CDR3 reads CASSYGLAAYNEQFF. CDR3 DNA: TGTGCCAGCAGTTACGGGCTAGCGGCTTACAATGAGCAGTTCTTC.

The CDR3 nucleotides are TGTGCCAGCAGCGAATCCGGGACAGATTACAATGAGCAGTTCTTC. Residues: CASSESGTDYNEQFF. The chain recombines TRBV9 with TRBJ2-1; TRBD1 matches at 7 bases. This CDR3 is built from 15 residues. The ends lost 3 bases at V and 4 bases at J; junction bases unmatched: 7. CDR1 is SGDLS, CDR2 YYNGEE, per germline.

Here the CDR3 DNA reads TGTGCCAGCAGCTTGAACGGGGAAGAGACCCAGTACTTC. It yields the protein CASSLNGEETQYF. The genes are TRBV7-2 and TRBJ2-5; a weak D match, TRBD2 (5 bases). V was cut by 3 bases and J by 3 bases, with 8 bases left in between. The germline V gene has CDR1 SGHTA and CDR2 FQGNSA. This CDR3 is 13 amino acids long.

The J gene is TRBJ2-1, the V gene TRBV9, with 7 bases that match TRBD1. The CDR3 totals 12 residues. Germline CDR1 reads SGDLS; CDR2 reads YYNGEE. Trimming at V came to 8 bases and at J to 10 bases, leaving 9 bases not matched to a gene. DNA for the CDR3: TGTGCCAGTGGGTTCCAGGGGGACGAGCAGTTCTTC. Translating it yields CASGFQGDEQFF.

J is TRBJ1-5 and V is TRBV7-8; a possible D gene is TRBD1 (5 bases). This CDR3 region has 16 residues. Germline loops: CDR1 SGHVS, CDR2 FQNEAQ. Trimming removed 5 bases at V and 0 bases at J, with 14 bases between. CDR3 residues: CASSPFTGVSNQPQHF. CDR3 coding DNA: TGTGCCAGCAGCCCGTTTACAGGCGTTAGCAATCAGCCCCAGCATTTT.

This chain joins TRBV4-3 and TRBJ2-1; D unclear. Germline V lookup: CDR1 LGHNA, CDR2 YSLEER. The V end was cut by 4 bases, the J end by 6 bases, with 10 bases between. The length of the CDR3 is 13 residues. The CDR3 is CASSLYSGNEQFF. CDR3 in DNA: TGCGCCAGCAGCCTATACAGTGGCAATGAGCAGTTCTTC.

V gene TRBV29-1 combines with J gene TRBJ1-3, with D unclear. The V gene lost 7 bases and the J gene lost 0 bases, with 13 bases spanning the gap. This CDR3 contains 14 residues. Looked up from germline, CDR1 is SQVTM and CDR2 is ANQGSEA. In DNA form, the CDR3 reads TGCAGCGCCAACCTGGCGGGCTCTGGAAACACCATATATTTT. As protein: CSANLAGSGNTIYF.

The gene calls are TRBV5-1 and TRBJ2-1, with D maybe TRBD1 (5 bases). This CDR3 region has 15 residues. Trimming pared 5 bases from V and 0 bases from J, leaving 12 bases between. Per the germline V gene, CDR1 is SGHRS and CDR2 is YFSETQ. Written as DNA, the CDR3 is TGCGCCAGCAGTACGGACATGAACTCCTACAATGAGCAGTTCTTC. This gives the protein CASSTDMNSYNEQFF.

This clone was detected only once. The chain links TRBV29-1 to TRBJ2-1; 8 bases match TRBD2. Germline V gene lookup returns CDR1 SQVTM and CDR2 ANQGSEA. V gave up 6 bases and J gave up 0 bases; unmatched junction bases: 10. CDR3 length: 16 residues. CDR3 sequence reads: CSVPPVGTSSYNEQFF. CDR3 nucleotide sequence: TGCAGCGTCCCCCCTGTTGGGACTAGCTCCTACAATGAGCAGTTCTTC.